The clone carrying this T cell receptor beta chain is a singleton in its sample. Bulk CD8+ and CD4+ cells came from magnetic negative isolation; CD8+ TEMRA by FACS. With random hexamers, roughly 0.5 to 1 ug RNA was reverse transcribed. The authors amplified TCR beta CDR3 across 54 Vbeta and 13 Jbeta using immunoSEQ multiplex PCR. Using its own MiXCR run on the immunoSEQ multiplex PCR reads, TCRdb lists one record per CDR3 protein. The sample yields around 180,000 distinct CDR3 sequences, about 94% seen once. This record belongs to a study of CD8 T cells in Susac syndrome. This CDR3 spans 13 amino acids. Germline-derived CDR1 and CDR2 are KGHSH and LQKENI. V dropped 6 bases and J dropped 4 bases, with 11 bases sitting between them.

The V and J genes are TRBV18 and TRBJ2-3; D unresolved. Sequencing was performed on CD4+ T cells from PBMCs. This clonotype was obtained from a human donor with multiple sclerosis. As DNA, the CDR3 is TGTGCCAGCTCCCCGCGAGAGTCAGATACGCAGTATTTT. It translates to CASSPRESDTQYF.